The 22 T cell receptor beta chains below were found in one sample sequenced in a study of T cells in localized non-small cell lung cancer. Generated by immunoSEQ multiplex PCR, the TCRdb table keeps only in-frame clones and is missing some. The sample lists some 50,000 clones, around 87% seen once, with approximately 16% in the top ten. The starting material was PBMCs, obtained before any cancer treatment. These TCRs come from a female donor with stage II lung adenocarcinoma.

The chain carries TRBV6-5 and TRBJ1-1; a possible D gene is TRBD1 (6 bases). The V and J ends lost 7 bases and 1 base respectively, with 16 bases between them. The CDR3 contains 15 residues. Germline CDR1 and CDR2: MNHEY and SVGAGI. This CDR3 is CASTQGGQTNTEAFF. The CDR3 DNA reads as TGTGCCAGCACTCAAGGGGGGCAGACGAACACTGAAGCTTTCTTT.

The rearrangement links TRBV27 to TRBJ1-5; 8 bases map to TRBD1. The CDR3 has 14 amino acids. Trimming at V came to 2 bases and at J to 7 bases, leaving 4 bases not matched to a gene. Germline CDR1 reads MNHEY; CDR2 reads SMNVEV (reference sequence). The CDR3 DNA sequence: TGTGCCAGCAGTTTAGCAGGGGGCGACCAGCCCCAGCATTTT. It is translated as CASSLAGGDQPQHF.

This chain's CDR3 is CASSLVVDRVSEQFF. CDR3 nucleotide sequence: TGTGCCAGCAGCTTAGTCGTGGACAGGGTAAGTGAGCAGTTCTTC. The V and J genes are TRBV7-2 and TRBJ2-1, with TRBD1 matching over 8 bases. V shed 1 base, J shed 9 bases, and the junction held 8 bases outside the gene matches. The CDR3 runs 15 residues. Germline V gene lookup returns CDR1 SGHTA and CDR2 FQGNSA. Full variable domain (rest looked up from reference TRBV7-2 and TRBJ2-1): GAGVSQSPSNKVTEKGKDVELRCDPISGHTALYWYRQSLGQGLEFLIYFQGNSAPDKSGLPSDRFSAERTGGSVSTLTIQRTQQEDSAVYLCASSLVVDRVSEQFFGPGTRLTVL.

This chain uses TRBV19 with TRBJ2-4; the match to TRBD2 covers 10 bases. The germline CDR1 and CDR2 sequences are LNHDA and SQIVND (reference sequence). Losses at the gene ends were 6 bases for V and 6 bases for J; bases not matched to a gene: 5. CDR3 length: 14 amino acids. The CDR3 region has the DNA TGTGCCAGTAGAGCTAGCGGGGGACTAAACATTCAGTACTTC. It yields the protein CASRASGGLNIQYF.

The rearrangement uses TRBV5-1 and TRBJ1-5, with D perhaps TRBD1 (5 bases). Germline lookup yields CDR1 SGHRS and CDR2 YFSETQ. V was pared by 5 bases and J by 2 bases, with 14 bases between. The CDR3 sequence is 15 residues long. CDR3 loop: CASSSTGGGNQPQHF. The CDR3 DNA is TGCGCCAGCAGTAGTACGGGGGGAGGCAATCAGCCCCAGCATTTT. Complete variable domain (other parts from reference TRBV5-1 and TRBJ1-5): KAGVTQTPRYLIKTRGQQVTLSCSPISGHRSVSWYQQTPGQGLQFLFEYFSETQRNKGNFPGRFSGRQFSNSRSEMNVSTLELGDSALYLCASSSTGGGNQPQHFGDGTRLSIL.

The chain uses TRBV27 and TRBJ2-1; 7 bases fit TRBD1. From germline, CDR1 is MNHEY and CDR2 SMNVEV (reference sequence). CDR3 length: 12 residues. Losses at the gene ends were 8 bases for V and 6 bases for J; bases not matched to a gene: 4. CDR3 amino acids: CASGRGLNEQFF. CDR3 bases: TGTGCCAGCGGTAGGGGGCTCAATGAGCAGTTCTTC.

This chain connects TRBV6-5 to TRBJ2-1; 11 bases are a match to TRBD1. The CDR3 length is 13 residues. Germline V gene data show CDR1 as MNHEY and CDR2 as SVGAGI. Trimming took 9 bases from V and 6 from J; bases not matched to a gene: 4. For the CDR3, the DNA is TGTGCCAGAGAAGGGACAGGGGGCAATGAGCAGTTCTTC. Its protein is CAREGTGGNEQFF.

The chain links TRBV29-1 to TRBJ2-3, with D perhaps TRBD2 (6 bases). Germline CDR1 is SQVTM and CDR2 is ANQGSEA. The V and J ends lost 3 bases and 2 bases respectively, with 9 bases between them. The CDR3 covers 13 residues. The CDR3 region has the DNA TGCAGCGTTGATGGGGGGAACACAGATACGCAGTATTTT. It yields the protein CSVDGGNTDTQYF.

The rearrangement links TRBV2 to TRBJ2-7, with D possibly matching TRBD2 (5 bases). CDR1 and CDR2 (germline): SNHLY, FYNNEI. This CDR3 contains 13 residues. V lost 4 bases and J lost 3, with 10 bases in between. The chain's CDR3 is CASSGSGIYEQYF. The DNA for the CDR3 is TGTGCCAGCAGTGGGTCGGGAATCTACGAGCAGTACTTC.

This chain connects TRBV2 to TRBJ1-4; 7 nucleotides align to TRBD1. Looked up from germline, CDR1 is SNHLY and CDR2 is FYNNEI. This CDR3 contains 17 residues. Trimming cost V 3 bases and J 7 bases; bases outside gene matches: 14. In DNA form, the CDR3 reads TGTGCCAGCAGTGACCAGCACCGGGAGGGGGCGGGTGAAAAACTGTTTTTT. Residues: CASSDQHREGAGEKLFF.

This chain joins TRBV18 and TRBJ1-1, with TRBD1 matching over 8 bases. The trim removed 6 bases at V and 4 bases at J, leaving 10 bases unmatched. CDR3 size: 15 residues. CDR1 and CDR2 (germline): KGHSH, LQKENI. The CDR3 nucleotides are TGTGCCAGCTCGCCCCAAAGGACAGGGCTCACTGAAGCTTTCTTT. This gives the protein CASSPQRTGLTEAFF.

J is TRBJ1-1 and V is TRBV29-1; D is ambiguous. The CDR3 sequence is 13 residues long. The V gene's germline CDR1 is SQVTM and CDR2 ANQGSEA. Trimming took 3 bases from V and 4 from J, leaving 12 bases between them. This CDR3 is CSVDGEVGTEAFF. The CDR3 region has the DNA TGCAGCGTTGACGGGGAAGTCGGCACTGAAGCTTTCTTT.

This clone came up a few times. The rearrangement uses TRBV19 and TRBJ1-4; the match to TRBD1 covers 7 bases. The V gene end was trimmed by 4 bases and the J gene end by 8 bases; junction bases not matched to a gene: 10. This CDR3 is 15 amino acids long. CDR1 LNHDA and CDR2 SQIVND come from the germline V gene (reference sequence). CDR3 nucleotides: TGTGCCAGTAGTACCTGGGACAGCTTAGGAGAAAAACTGTTTTTT. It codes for CASSTWDSLGEKLFF.

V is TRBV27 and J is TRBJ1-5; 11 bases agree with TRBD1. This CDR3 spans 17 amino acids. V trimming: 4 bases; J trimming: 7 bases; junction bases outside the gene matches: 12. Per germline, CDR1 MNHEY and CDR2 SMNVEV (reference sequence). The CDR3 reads CASSSRTGGAGFQPQHF. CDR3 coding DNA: TGTGCCAGCAGTTCCAGGACAGGGGGCGCTGGGTTCCAGCCCCAGCATTTT.

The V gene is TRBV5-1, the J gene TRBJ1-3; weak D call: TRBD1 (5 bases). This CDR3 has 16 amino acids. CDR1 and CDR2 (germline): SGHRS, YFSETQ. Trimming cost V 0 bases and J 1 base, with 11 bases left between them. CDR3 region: CASSLAGNRSGNTIYF. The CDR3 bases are TGCGCCAGCAGCTTGGCAGGGAATCGGTCTGGAAACACCATATATTTT.

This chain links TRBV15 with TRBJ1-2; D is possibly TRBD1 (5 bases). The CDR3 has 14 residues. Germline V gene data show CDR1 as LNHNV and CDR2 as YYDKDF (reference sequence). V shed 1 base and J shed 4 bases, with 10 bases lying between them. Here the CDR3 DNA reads TGTGCCACCAGCAGAGTCGGGGGGGGCTATGGCTACACCTTC. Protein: CATSRVGGGYGYTF.

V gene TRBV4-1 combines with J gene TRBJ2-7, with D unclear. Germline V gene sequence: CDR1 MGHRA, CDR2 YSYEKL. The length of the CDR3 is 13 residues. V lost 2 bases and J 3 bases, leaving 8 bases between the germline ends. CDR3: CASSQTKNYEQYF. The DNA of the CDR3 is TGCGCCAGCAGCCAAACAAAGAACTACGAGCAGTACTTC.

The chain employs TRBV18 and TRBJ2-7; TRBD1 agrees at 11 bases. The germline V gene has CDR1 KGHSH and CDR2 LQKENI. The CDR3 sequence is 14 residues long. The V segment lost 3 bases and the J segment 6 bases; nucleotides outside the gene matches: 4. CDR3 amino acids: CASSPDRGPGEQYF. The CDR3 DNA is TGTGCCAGCTCACCGGACAGGGGGCCCGGCGAGCAGTACTTC.

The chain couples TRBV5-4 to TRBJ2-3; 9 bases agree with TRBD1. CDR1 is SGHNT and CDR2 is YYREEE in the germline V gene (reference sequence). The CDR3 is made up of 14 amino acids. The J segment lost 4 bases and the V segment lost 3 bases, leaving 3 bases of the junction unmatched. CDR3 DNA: TGTGCCAGCAGCTACAGGGGGCGCGCAGATACGCAGTATTTT. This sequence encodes CASSYRGRADTQYF.

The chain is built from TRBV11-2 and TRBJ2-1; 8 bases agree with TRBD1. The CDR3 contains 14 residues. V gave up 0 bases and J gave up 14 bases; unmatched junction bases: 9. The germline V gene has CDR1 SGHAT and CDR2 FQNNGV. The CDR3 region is CASSLDTRQGPKFF. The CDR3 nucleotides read TGTGCCAGCAGCTTAGATACCCGACAGGGGCCCAAGTTCTTC.

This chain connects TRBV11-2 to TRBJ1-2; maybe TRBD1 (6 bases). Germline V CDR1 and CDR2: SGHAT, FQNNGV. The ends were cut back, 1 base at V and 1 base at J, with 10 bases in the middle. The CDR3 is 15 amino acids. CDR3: CASSLVSGDNYGYTF. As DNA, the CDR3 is TGTGCCAGCAGCTTAGTGTCAGGGGATAACTATGGCTACACCTTC.

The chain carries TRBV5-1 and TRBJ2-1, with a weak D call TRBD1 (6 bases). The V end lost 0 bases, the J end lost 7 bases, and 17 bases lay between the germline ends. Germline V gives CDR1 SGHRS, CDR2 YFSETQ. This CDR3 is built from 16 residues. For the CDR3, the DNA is TGCGCCAGCAGCTTGGAAAGGACAGCCTTAGCAAATGAGCAGTTCTTC. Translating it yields CASSLERTALANEQFF.